This T cell receptor (beta chain) was captured by sequencing in a study of STAT5B mutations in CD4+ large granular lymphocyte leukemia. Sequencing used immunoSEQ multiplex PCR; TCRdb keeps in-frame clones, though not all of them. The repertoire holds 30,000 to 40,000 clones, with 69% as singletons. Regarding the study as a whole: Compared with healthy controls (2/35), patient top clones favored TRBV06 (8/27).

The ends were cut back, 6 bases at V and 4 bases at J, with 19 bases in the middle. The length of the CDR3 is 15 residues. Germline loops: CDR1 MNHEY, CDR2 SVGAGI. To note about this clone: Its antigen is still unknown.

The sequence derives from a human donor in good health. J is TRBJ2-7 and V is TRBV6-5; the D gene is possibly TRBD2 (7 bases). Material: CD4+ T cells from blood buffy coats. The CDR3 DNA reads as TGTGCCAGCAGCCGACTATGGGGGGGGCAATACGAGCAGTACTTC. Its translation is CASSRLWGGQYEQYF.